The 5 T cell receptor beta chains reported below all come from one sample, sequenced in a study of PD-1 blockade in mismatch repair-deficient tumors. Sequencing was performed with immunoSEQ multiplex PCR; in TCRdb, only in-frame clones are kept and a portion is missing. In the table there are around 100,000 clones, 60% to 85% of which are singletons. The sequencing used peripheral blood, collected 60 weeks after starting pembrolizumab. The source of these receptors is an adult with mismatch repair-deficient cancer.

This clone occurred once. The chain couples TRBV5-1 to TRBJ2-2, with TRBD1 identical over 8 bases. Germline V gene sequence: CDR1 SGHRS, CDR2 YFSETQ. V gave up 2 bases and J gave up 1 base; unmatched junction bases: 1. The length of the CDR3 is 15 residues. The CDR3 DNA follows: TGCGCCAGCAGCTTAGGGACAGGGAACACCGGGGAGCTGTTTTTT. It codes for CASSLGTGNTGELFF.

This chain uses TRBV5-6 with TRBJ1-1; D not certain. V shed 2 bases and J shed 2 bases, with 10 bases lying between them. The CDR3 is 14 amino acids. The germline gives CDR1 SGHDT, CDR2 YYEEEE. The CDR3 sequence is CASSLGSVNTEAFF. As DNA, the CDR3 is TGTGCCAGCAGCTTAGGCTCGGTCAACACTGAAGCTTTCTTT.

This clone came up a few times. The gene calls are TRBV19 and TRBJ2-7, with 9 bases matching TRBD1. With 9 bases clipped from V and 4 bases from J, the junction kept 1 base outside the gene matches. Per the germline V gene, CDR1 is LNHDA and CDR2 is SQIVND (reference sequence). The CDR3 is 11 residues long. CDR3 amino acids: CASGQGYEQYF. DNA for the CDR3: TGTGCCAGCGGACAGGGGTACGAGCAGTACTTC.

Comments on this clone: The identical CDR3 is also encoded by other nucleotide sequences in the sample. The rearrangement links TRBV9 to TRBJ1-4; TRBD1 matches 12 bases. The germline gives CDR1 SGDLS, CDR2 YYNGEE. The length of the CDR3 is 18 residues. J lost 0 bases, V lost 3 bases, and 6 bases had no gene match. The CDR3 region is CASSGRDRGLATNEKLFF. CDR3 sequence (DNA): TGTGCCAGCAGCGGCCGGGACAGGGGGCTCGCAACTAATGAAAAACTGTTTTTT.

The chain couples TRBV13 to TRBJ2-3, with 11 bases that match TRBD2. In germline, CDR1 is PRHDT, CDR2 FYEKMQ (reference sequence). The CDR3 is made up of 19 amino acids. V gave up 2 bases and J gave up 0 bases; unmatched junction bases: 10. CDR3 nucleotides: TGTGCCAGCAGCTTAAATAGCGGGAGGGCCTTAACTAGCACAGATACGCAGTATTTT. Protein sequence: CASSLNSGRALTSTDTQYF. Filled out from reference TRBV13 and TRBJ2-3, the complete variable domain reads AAGVIQSPRHLIKEKRETATLKCYPIPRHDTVYWYQQGPGQDPQFLISFYEKMQSDKGSIPDRFSAQQFSDYHSELNMSSLELGDSALYFCASSLNSGRALTSTDTQYFGPGTRLTVL.